The clone carrying this TCR beta chain was counted between two and nine times. The antigen is unknown. The data belong to a study of tumor-infiltrating lymphocytes in primary liver carcinoma. Study-wide context: Patients were both men and women, whose ages ran from 30 to 69 years. Whole-study findings and limits: A significantly higher top-250-clone fraction was recorded for tumors than for blood (p = 0.039).

Total RNA amounting to around 450 ng was the source from which TCR beta cDNA was made with a constant-region primer. Each TCR beta library was derived from three nested multiplex PCR rounds that employed slightly modified ARM-PCR. TCRdb re-analysed the multiplex PCR reads in MiXCR, keeping a single row per CDR3 protein. The sample records roughly 180,000 distinct CDR3 sequences, 50% to 75% being singletons. RNA was extracted from whole blood without cell sorting, alongside germline DNA. Preoperatively, peripheral blood was drawn, four milliliters in total. Material for sequencing was peripheral blood. The sequence came from a man aged 40-49 years with primary liver carcinoma and hepatitis B virus infection.

The DNA of the CDR3 is TGCGCCAGCAGCCAAGACAGCCTCTCTGGGGCCAACGTCCTGACTTTC. Its translation is CASSQDSLSGANVLTF. The chain joins TRBV4-1 to TRBJ2-6; no clear D. The length of the CDR3 is 16 residues. Trimming took 0 bases from V and 0 from J, leaving 6 bases between them. Germline CDR1 is MGHRA and CDR2 is YSYEKL.